Listed here are 17 T cell receptor beta chains from one sample, sequenced in a study of PD-L1 blockade in urothelial cancer. As to time point: peripheral blood 6 weeks after treatment start. Method: immunoSEQ multiplex PCR; TCRdb's copy keeps in-frame clones and lacks some. The sample holds around 100,000 clones, 80% to 95% seen once. Sequenced here: PBMCs, sampled around atezolizumab (anti-PD-L1) treatment. These receptors all stem from a man aged 55 to 70 with urothelial cancer.

The V and J genes are TRBV2 and TRBJ2-7, with TRBD1 matching over 7 bases. V was clipped by 8 bases and J by 6 bases; unmatched bases: 10. The CDR3 is made up of 13 amino acids. CDR1 SNHLY and CDR2 FYNNEI come from the germline V gene. CDR3 in DNA: TGTGCCAGCGCACGAGGACAGGAGACCGAGCAGTACTTC. As protein: CASARGQETEQYF.

This rearrangement joins TRBV5-1 to TRBJ2-5; D might be TRBD1 (5 bases). The CDR3 is 14 residues long. CDR1 is SGHRS, CDR2 YFSETQ, per germline. The V and J ends lost 0 bases and 2 bases respectively, with 8 bases between them. CDR3 nucleotides: TGCGCCAGCAGCTTGGCACAGGAACAAGAGACCCAGTACTTC. It translates to CASSLAQEQETQYF. Variable domain in full (rest from reference TRBV5-1 and TRBJ2-5): KAGVTQTPRYLIKTRGQQVTLSCSPISGHRSVSWYQQTPGQGLQFLFEYFSETQRNKGNFPGRFSGRQFSNSRSEMNVSTLELGDSALYLCASSLAQEQETQYFGPGTRLLVL.

This clone was observed a single time. The chain joins TRBV7-3 to TRBJ1-1; tentatively, D is TRBD1 (6 bases). The CDR3 extends over 14 amino acids. Trimming took off 3 bases at V and 2 bases at J, with 10 bases between the two ends. Germline lookup yields CDR1 SGHTA and CDR2 FQGTGA. The CDR3 nucleotides read TGTGCCAGCAGCTTGACAGGATCTAACACTGAAGCTTTCTTT. It yields the protein CASSLTGSNTEAFF.

The rearrangement uses TRBV7-2 and TRBJ2-5; tentative D call: TRBD2 (5 bases). Per the germline V gene, CDR1 is SGHTA and CDR2 is FQGNSA. The CDR3 loop spans 13 amino acids. Between the trimmed V and J ends, which lost 1 base and 3 bases, there was a span of 6 bases. CDR3 DNA: TGTGCCAGCAGCTTAGTGCGGGAAGAGACCCAGTACTTC. Encoded protein: CASSLVREETQYF.

This chain links TRBV6-1 with TRBJ1-6, with 8 bases fitting TRBD1. This CDR3 is built from 15 residues. V was clipped by 0 bases and J by 11 bases; unmatched bases: 6. Germline loops: CDR1 MNHNS, CDR2 SASEGT. The CDR3 DNA is TGTGCCAGCAGTGAAGCAGGGCAGGGGGCAACACCCCTCCACTTT. This gives the protein CASSEAGQGATPLHF.

The chain has TRBV6-1 and TRBJ1-4; D is possibly TRBD1 (6 bases). V dropped 4 bases and J dropped 0 bases, with 15 bases sitting between them. This CDR3 contains 17 residues. Looked up from germline, CDR1 is MNHNS and CDR2 is SASEGT. This CDR3 reads CASSGSRQVATNEKLFF. The CDR3, as DNA: TGTGCCAGCAGTGGAAGTCGACAGGTTGCAACTAATGAAAAACTGTTTTTT.

The chain couples TRBV7-9 to TRBJ1-2, with 8 bases lining up with TRBD1. The CDR3 consists of 16 residues. Germline V CDR1 and CDR2: SEHNR, FQNEAQ (reference sequence). Trimming cost V 4 bases and J 7 bases; bases outside gene matches: 14. CDR3 coding DNA: TGTGCCAGCAGCTCGAGGGTGGGGACAGGCCCCTTTGGCTACACCTTC. The encoded protein is CASSSRVGTGPFGYTF.

The chain employs TRBV27 and TRBJ2-6; D may be TRBD1 (5 bases). Germline CDR1 MNHEY, CDR2 SMNVEV (reference sequence). With 8 bases removed from V and 5 bases from J, the gap between germline ends came to 16 bases. The CDR3 has 15 amino acids. CDR3 coding DNA: TGTGCCAGCGGCCTTCAGGGTTCCTGGGCCAACGTCCTGACTTTC. Translating gives CASGLQGSWANVLTF.

The rearrangement links TRBV7-3 to TRBJ2-3; TRBD2 might be the D (7 bases). The V gene lost 3 bases and the J gene lost 6 bases, with 19 bases spanning the gap. The CDR3 is 16 amino acids. Germline-derived CDR1 and CDR2 are SGHTA and FQGTGA. CDR3 sequence: CASSFTGGGRADTQYF. The CDR3 DNA sequence: TGTGCCAGCAGCTTCACGGGCGGGGGCCGCGCGGATACGCAGTATTTT. Supplemented by reference TRBV7-3 and TRBJ2-3, the full variable domain reads GAGVSQTPSNKVTEKGKYVELRCDPISGHTALYWYRQSLGQGPEFLIYFQGTGAADDSGLPNDRFFAVRPEGSVSTLKIQRTERGDSAVYLCASSFTGGGRADTQYFGPGTRLTVL.

The chain employs TRBV28 and TRBJ1-1; TRBD1 is a possible D gene (6 bases). CDR1 and CDR2 (germline): MDHEN, SYDVKM. The ends were cut back, 5 bases at V and 5 bases at J, with 21 bases in the middle. The CDR3 loop spans 16 amino acids. The CDR3 here is CASSPRTWGTGTEAFF. In nucleotides, the CDR3 is TGTGCCAGCAGTCCCAGGACGTGGGGTACAGGGACTGAAGCTTTCTTT.

This clone was observed a single time. The J gene is TRBJ1-6, the V gene TRBV4-3; maybe TRBD1 (5 bases). Germline V gene sequence: CDR1 LGHNA, CDR2 YSLEER. Trimming took off 1 base at V and 3 bases at J, with 13 bases between the two ends. The CDR3 is 17 amino acids. This CDR3 reads CASSQGGRVVYNSPLHF. CDR3 nucleotides: TGCGCCAGCAGCCAAGGAGGCAGGGTTGTCTATAATTCACCCCTCCACTTT.

The rearrangement links TRBV6-5 to TRBJ2-7; 9 positions match TRBD2. This CDR3 is built from 15 residues. V dropped 0 bases and J dropped 4; count of bases not matched to a gene: 4. The germline V gene has CDR1 MNHEY and CDR2 SVGAGI. The CDR3 region is CASSYSPREGYEQYF. CDR3 DNA: TGTGCCAGCAGTTACTCGCCGCGGGAGGGATACGAGCAGTACTTC.

The chain links TRBV11-2 to TRBJ2-7; possibly TRBD2 for D (6 bases). Germline-derived CDR1 and CDR2 are SGHAT and FQNNGV. The CDR3 sequence is 15 residues long. V shed 1 base and J shed 2 bases, with 12 bases lying between them. The CDR3 reads CASSLGASEPYEQYF. CDR3 sequence (DNA): TGTGCCAGCAGCTTAGGGGCTAGCGAACCCTACGAGCAGTACTTC.

CDR3 in DNA: TGCGCCAGCAGCCAAGGTAGTTGGGCTGTCAACACCATATATTTT. Translating gives CASSQGSWAVNTIYF. The genes are TRBV4-1 and TRBJ1-3; no reliable D call. The V gene's germline CDR1 is MGHRA and CDR2 YSYEKL. The V end lost 1 base, the J end lost 7 bases, and 14 bases lay between the germline ends. The CDR3 has 15 residues.

This chain links TRBV5-1 with TRBJ1-4; D remains unclear. V lost 0 bases, J lost 10 bases, and 10 bases lay in between. The length of the CDR3 is 13 residues. The germline V gene has CDR1 SGHRS and CDR2 YFSETQ. The CDR3 DNA sequence: TGCGCCAGCAGCTTGGAAGCGTCGGCAAAACTGTTTTTT. Translation: CASSLEASAKLFF.

The rearrangement uses TRBV5-4 and TRBJ2-7; 7 bases line up with TRBD2. This CDR3 region has 16 residues. V trimming: 3 bases; J trimming: 5 bases; junction bases outside the gene matches: 14. Germline CDR1 is SGHNT and CDR2 is YYREEE (reference sequence). The DNA of the CDR3 is TGTGCCAGCAGCTCCCAGTTTTTTGCGGGAGAAGACGAGCAGTACTTC. Its translation: CASSSQFFAGEDEQYF.

This chain connects TRBV4-1 to TRBJ2-5, with D maybe TRBD1 (5 bases). The DNA matches TRBJ2-7 better at its end, which makes the J call doubtful. CDR3 length: 13 amino acids. The V gene's germline CDR1 is MGHRA and CDR2 YSYEKL. DNA for the CDR3: TGCGCCAGCAGCCAGGACATAACAGGCGAGCAGTACTTC. This sequence encodes CASSQDITGEQYF.